This T cell receptor beta chain was recovered during a study of OX40 agonist ivuxolimab in advanced cancers. Study overall: Prior anti-PD-1, anti-PD-L1 or anti-CTLA-4 therapy was allowed; 40% to 50% had some.

The length of the CDR3 is 14 residues. Germline values: CDR1 SQVTM, CDR2 ANQGSEA. V lost 5 bases, J lost 0 bases, and 2 bases stayed unmatched. To note about this clone: What it binds is not known.

The method was immunoSEQ multiplex PCR; TCRdb's version includes in-frame clones alone and lacks a portion of them. The sample includes approximately 62,000 clones, about 92% of them seen just once. Study-wide points: Patients with a partial response at 0.1-3.0 mg/kg had among the lowest clonal expansion. Researchers did not determine the expanded peripheral T cells' antigen specificity.

The chain has TRBV29-1 and TRBJ1-2, with 11 bases matching TRBD1. The TCR was taken from an adult with an advanced solid tumor such as melanoma, head and neck, liver or kidney cancer. Sequences were derived from CD4+ or CD8+ T cells sorted from blood, sampled in a trial of the OX40 agonist ivuxolimab. CDR3 residues: CSVRDRGSNYGYTF. The CDR3 DNA reads as TGCAGCGTTCGGGACAGGGGGTCTAACTATGGCTACACCTTC.